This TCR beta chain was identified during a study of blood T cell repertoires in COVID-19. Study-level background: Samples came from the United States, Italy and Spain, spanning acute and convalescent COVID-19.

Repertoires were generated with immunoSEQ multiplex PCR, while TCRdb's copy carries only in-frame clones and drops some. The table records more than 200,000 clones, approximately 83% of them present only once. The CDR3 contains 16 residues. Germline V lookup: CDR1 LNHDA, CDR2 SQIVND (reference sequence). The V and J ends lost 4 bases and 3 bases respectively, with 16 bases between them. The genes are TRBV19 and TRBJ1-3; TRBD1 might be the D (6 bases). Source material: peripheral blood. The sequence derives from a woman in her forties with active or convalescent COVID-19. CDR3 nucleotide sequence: TGTGCCAGTAGTAATAGACAGGCACCTTATGGAAACACCATATATTTT. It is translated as CASSNRQAPYGNTIYF.